Below, 8 T cell receptor beta chains from the same sample are listed, as sequenced in a study of cytomegalovirus exposure and HLA in healthy donors. The PCR had 60 Vbeta and 13 Jbeta primers. Repertoires were generated with immunoSEQ multiplex PCR, while TCRdb's copy carries only in-frame clones and drops some. The data show 150,000 to 200,000 clones, 60% to 80% seen once. The sequenced sample was PBMCs. These receptors were taken from a female donor in good health and CMV-seronegative.

As to this clone: An end of the junction does not agree with germline; a read error may underlie this. The CDR3: CASSHYLVREMNTEAFF. The CDR3 bases are TGTGCTAGCAGCCACTATTTGGTGAGGGAAATGAACACTGAAGCTTTCTTT. This chain connects TRBV7-7 to TRBJ1-1, with D uncertain. Germline V gives CDR1 SSHAT, CDR2 FNYEAQ (reference sequence). The CDR3 consists of 17 residues.

This chain links TRBV19 with TRBJ2-7; 7 nucleotides line up with TRBD1. The CDR3 sequence is 14 residues long. With V trimmed by 9 bases and J by 4 bases, 12 bases remained unmatched. The germline CDR1 and CDR2 sequences are LNHDA and SQIVND (reference sequence). CDR3 amino acids: CASNLGTGDYEQYF. The CDR3 DNA sequence: TGTGCCAGCAACCTCGGAACAGGGGATTACGAGCAGTACTTC. The full variable domain, with the rest looked up from reference TRBV19 and TRBJ2-7, is DGGITQSPKYLFRKEGQNVTLSCEQNLNHDAMYWYRQDPGQGLRLIYYSQIVNDFQKGDIAEGYSVSREKKESFPLTVTSAQKNPTAFYLCASNLGTGDYEQYFGPGTRLTVT.

V usage is TRBV5-1 and J usage is TRBJ2-3, with TRBD2 matching 8 bases. The CDR3 runs 16 residues. The germline CDR1 and CDR2 sequences are SGHRS and YFSETQ. The J segment lost 3 bases and the V segment lost 3 bases, leaving 9 bases of the junction unmatched. The CDR3 region is CASSYKAGEGTDTQYF. CDR3 DNA: TGCGCCAGCAGCTACAAAGCGGGAGAGGGTACAGATACGCAGTATTTT.

The rearrangement uses TRBV7-2 and TRBJ2-3, with D maybe TRBD2 (6 bases). The V gene's germline CDR1 is SGHTA and CDR2 FQGNSA. The CDR3 spans 16 residues. The V and J ends lost 3 bases and 3 bases respectively, with 16 bases between them. The CDR3 DNA follows: TGTGCCAGCAGCTTTGAACGGGGGAGAGGGACAGATACGCAGTATTTT. It is translated as CASSFERGRGTDTQYF.

The V call is TRBV19, the J call TRBJ2-7; 7 nucleotides line up with TRBD1. Germline CDR1 LNHDA, CDR2 SQIVND (reference sequence). J was trimmed by 2 bases and V by 5 bases; bases with no gene match: 3. The length of the CDR3 is 13 residues. The CDR3: CASSPGQAYEQYF. The CDR3 DNA reads as TGTGCCAGTAGTCCCGGACAGGCCTACGAGCAGTACTTC.

This rearrangement joins TRBV13 to TRBJ1-6; TRBD1 might be the D (5 bases). The CDR3 runs 16 residues. Germline V lookup: CDR1 PRHDT, CDR2 FYEKMQ (reference sequence). Trimming removed 0 bases from V and 7 bases from J, with 13 bases in between. DNA of the CDR3: TGTGCCAGCAGCTTAGGAGGACGACAGACAAATTCACCCCTCCACTTT. Protein: CASSLGGRQTNSPLHF.

The chain joins TRBV27 to TRBJ1-4; the D is unclear. This CDR3 contains 17 residues. V was cut by 5 bases and J by 5 bases, with 21 bases left in between. Germline V gives CDR1 MNHEY, CDR2 SMNVEV (reference sequence). The CDR3 is CASSTVLVLGTNEKLFF. The CDR3 nucleotides are TGTGCCAGCAGTACCGTCTTAGTTTTGGGCACCAATGAAAAACTGTTTTTT.

This chain connects TRBV5-4 to TRBJ2-5; D gene ambiguous. The length of the CDR3 is 12 residues. V shed 0 bases and J shed 5 bases, with 5 bases lying between them. Germline V gene data show CDR1 as SGHNT and CDR2 as YYREEE (reference sequence). CDR3 in DNA: TGTGCCAGCAGCTTGGGTTCTGAGACCCAGTACTTC. Translation: CASSLGSETQYF.